The sequence of this T cell receptor beta chain was determined in a study of T-cell reconstitution after alpha-beta-depleted transplantation in children. Findings and limits, study-wide: T-cell numbers and diversity, one year after transplant, stemmed largely from T cells that were newly produced.

Library preparation (for TCRbeta) was performed with unique molecular identifiers. TCRdb reanalysed the PCR reads using MiXCR and keeps one entry per CDR3 protein. This sample has some 300,000 distinct CDR3 sequences; just over 7.5% occur once, and the top ten carry approximately 9.6%. Ten or more counts support this clonotype. No antigen is known for it. The material was peripheral blood, obtained 360 days after TCRalphabeta/CD19-depleted stem cell transplant. The clonotype was recovered from a female patient aged 2-15 years who had a stem cell transplant for Fanconi anemia, so the T cells may come from the graft donor.

As DNA, the CDR3 is TGCGCCAGCAGCCTGGGCGGGAGCACAGATACGCAGTATTTT. It encodes CASSLGGSTDTQYF. The chain recombines TRBV5-1 with TRBJ2-3, with D possibly matching TRBD2 (5 bases). Germline-derived CDR1 and CDR2 are SGHRS and YFSETQ. This CDR3 has 14 amino acids. V was trimmed by 4 bases and J by 0 bases, leaving 9 bases between them.